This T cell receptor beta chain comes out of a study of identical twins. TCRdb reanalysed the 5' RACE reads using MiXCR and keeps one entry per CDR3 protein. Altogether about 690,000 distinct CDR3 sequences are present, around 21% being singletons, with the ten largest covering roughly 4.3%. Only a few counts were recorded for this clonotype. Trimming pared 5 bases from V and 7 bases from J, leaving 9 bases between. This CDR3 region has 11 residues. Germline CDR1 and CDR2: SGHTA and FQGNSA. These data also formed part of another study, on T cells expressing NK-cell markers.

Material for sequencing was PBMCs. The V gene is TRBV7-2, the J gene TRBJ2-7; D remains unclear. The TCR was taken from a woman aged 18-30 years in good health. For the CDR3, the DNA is TGTGCCAGCAGCCAAATGGATGAGCAGTACTTC. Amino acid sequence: CASSQMDEQYF.